This T cell receptor (beta chain) was recovered during a study of beta chain features in type 1 diabetes. To note about this clone: The antigen remains unidentified.

Study results and caveats: The study left unresolved whether HLA type influences TCRB rearrangement. Naive, central memory and regulatory TCRB repertoires appeared more similar among patients than healthy donors.

The CDR3 is made up of 15 amino acids. The V and J ends lost 7 bases and 2 bases respectively, with 12 bases between them. Germline values: CDR1 MNHEY, CDR2 SVGAGI. Every bit of the isolated RNA underwent reverse transcription, so sequencing read expressed TCRB transcripts. TCRdb keeps only in-frame clones here, not all; method: immunoSEQ multiplex PCR. The repertoire has hundreds of thousands of clones, roughly 11% of them found once; the top ten carry about 0.015%. The V gene is TRBV6-5, the J gene TRBJ2-6; no firm D call. Material for sequencing was naive CD4+ T cells from blood. This receptor was identified in a woman in her thirties in good health. Here the CDR3 DNA reads TGTGCCAGCACCCCAGCGCCTGCTGGGGCCAACGTCCTGACTTTC. This encodes CASTPAPAGANVLTF.